These 24 T cell receptor beta chains share one sample of origin, sequenced in a study of OX40 agonist ivuxolimab in advanced cancers. Sequencing was performed with immunoSEQ multiplex PCR; in TCRdb, only in-frame clones are kept and a portion is missing. The data contain 65,000 to 95,000 clones, about 86% of them singletons. Material: CD4+ or CD8+ T cells sorted from blood, obtained in a trial of the OX40 agonist ivuxolimab. The receptors were sampled from an adult with an advanced solid tumor such as melanoma, head and neck, liver or kidney cancer.

This clone was observed a single time. This chain uses TRBV6-1 with TRBJ1-3; 10 nucleotides line up with TRBD1. Germline V gene data show CDR1 as MNHNS and CDR2 as SASEGT. V shed 4 bases and J 6 bases; nucleotides not matched to a gene: 6. The CDR3 loop spans 15 amino acids. The CDR3 here is CASSVTGTGVNTIYF. CDR3 sequence (DNA): TGTGCCAGCAGTGTCACCGGGACAGGGGTAAACACCATATATTTT.

J is TRBJ2-7 and V is TRBV18, with 8 bases identical to TRBD2. The V gene end was trimmed by 4 bases and the J gene end by 3 bases; junction bases not matched to a gene: 8. Germline V gives CDR1 KGHSH, CDR2 LQKENI. CDR3 length equals 15 residues. The CDR3 spells CASSRPSGGGYEQYF. CDR3 coding DNA: TGTGCCAGCTCACGACCAAGCGGGGGAGGCTACGAGCAGTACTTC.

This chain connects TRBV5-4 to TRBJ2-3; D gene uncertain. With 0 bases removed from V and 5 bases from J, the gap between germline ends came to 13 bases. Germline assignment: CDR1 SGHNT and CDR2 YYREEE (reference sequence). CDR3 length: 15 amino acids. CDR3 loop: CASSLVGKRRDTQYF. The CDR3 DNA follows: TGTGCCAGCAGCTTGGTAGGGAAGCGAAGAGATACGCAGTATTTT.

The J gene is TRBJ2-5, the V gene TRBV6-5; D perhaps matches TRBD1 (6 bases). The J call may be faulty, since TRBJ2-7 better matches the DNA end. This CDR3 is built from 13 residues. CDR1 MNHEY and CDR2 SVGAGI come from the germline V gene. This chain's CDR3 is CASRMGAWGEQYF. The DNA for the CDR3 is TGTGCCAGCCGGATGGGGGCCTGGGGCGAGCAGTACTTC.

The CDR3 is CASSSRTVTNYGYTF. The CDR3 DNA is TGTGCCAGCAGCTCCCGGACAGTCACTAACTATGGCTACACCTTC. The chain uses TRBV11-1 and TRBJ1-2; D perhaps matches TRBD1 (6 bases). Trimming took off 4 bases at V and 0 bases at J, with 12 bases between the two ends. The CDR3 totals 15 residues. Germline V gives CDR1 SGHAT, CDR2 FQDESV (reference sequence).

This chain joins TRBV7-9 and TRBJ1-4; maybe TRBD1 (5 bases). Germline CDR1 SEHNR, CDR2 FQNEAQ (reference sequence). V was trimmed by 0 bases and J by 4 bases, leaving 12 bases between them. The CDR3 has 16 amino acids. CDR3 bases: TGTGCCAGCAGCTTAGCGCAGGGAGGCTTTAATGAAAAACTGTTTTTT. Its translation is CASSLAQGGFNEKLFF.

The chain has TRBV28 and TRBJ2-3, with 15 positions matching TRBD2. Per the germline V gene, CDR1 is MDHEN and CDR2 is SYDVKM. Germline trimming cut 7 bases from V and 2 bases from J; bases unmatched to any gene: 16. The CDR3 is 20 residues long. CDR3 DNA sequence: TGTGCCAGCAAGGCCGTGTTGGGACTAGCGGGGGGCCGATCCACAGATACGCAGTATTTT. Protein: CASKAVLGLAGGRSTDTQYF.

This chain links TRBV7-9 with TRBJ2-2, with TRBD2 identical over 11 bases. Germline CDR1 reads SEHNR; CDR2 reads FQNEAQ (reference sequence). The CDR3 runs to 15 residues. The ends lost 8 bases at V and 4 bases at J; junction bases unmatched: 6. DNA for the CDR3: TGTGCCAGCTCTAGCGGGGGGATTGGCACCGGGGAGCTGTTTTTT. Residues: CASSSGGIGTGELFF. The whole variable domain, remainder taken from reference TRBV7-9 and TRBJ2-2, is DTGVSQNPRHKITKRGQNVTFRCDPISEHNRLYWYRQTLGQGPEFLTYFQNEAQLEKSRLLSDRFSAERPKGSFSTLEIQRTEQGDSAMYLCASSSGGIGTGELFFGEGSRLTVL.

This clone was detected only a few times. This chain connects TRBV11-3 to TRBJ2-2; 13 bases are shared with TRBD2. There are 19 residues in the CDR3. Losses at the gene ends were 5 bases for V and 2 bases for J; bases not matched to a gene: 11. CDR1 and CDR2 from the germline V gene are SGHNT and YENEEA. The CDR3 loop is CASSASGLAGPVNTGELFF. The CDR3 DNA sequence: TGTGCCAGCAGCGCCTCGGGACTAGCGGGACCAGTTAACACCGGGGAGCTGTTTTTT.

The chain combines TRBV11-2 with TRBJ2-3; possible D gene TRBD1, 8 bases. Germline-derived CDR1 and CDR2 are SGHAT and FQNNGV. Trimming pared 5 bases from V and 7 bases from J, leaving 19 bases between. The CDR3 runs 15 residues. CDR3 amino acids: CASSQPTGEGNTQYF. The CDR3 coding sequence is TGTGCCAGCAGCCAACCGACAGGGGAGGGAAATACGCAGTATTTT.

V gene TRBV5-1 combines with J gene TRBJ2-5; tentative D call: TRBD1 (5 bases). Germline-derived CDR1 and CDR2 are SGHRS and YFSETQ. Trimming shortened V by 5 bases and J by 4 bases, and 9 bases separated the two germline ends. This CDR3 is 12 amino acids long. This CDR3 reads CASRQVGETQYF. DNA for the CDR3: TGCGCCAGCAGACAGGTTGGAGAGACCCAGTACTTC.

The CDR3 region has the DNA TGCGCCAGCAGCCAAGAAAGGTCTTGGTTGACCTACGAGCAGTACTTC. This translates into CASSQERSWLTYEQYF. The V gene is TRBV4-3, the J gene TRBJ2-5; D uncertain. The DNA end favors TRBJ2-7, so the J call may be wrong. This CDR3 region has 16 residues. Germline-derived CDR1 and CDR2 are LGHNA and YSLEER.

This clone appeared a few times. Other DNA sequences in this specimen translate into the identical CDR3. The CDR3 here is CASNRGTDYGYTF. The CDR3 region has the DNA TGTGCTAGTAATCGCGGGACTGACTATGGCTACACCTTC. V and J are TRBV12-5 and TRBJ1-2; maybe TRBD1 (5 bases). Germline-derived CDR1 and CDR2 are LGHNT and FRNRAP. This CDR3 is 13 amino acids long. Trimming stripped 8 bases from V and 3 bases from J, with 13 bases between.

This clone was counted only a few times. V usage is TRBV2 and J usage is TRBJ2-2; D might be TRBD1 or TRBD2, each matching 5 bases. This CDR3 spans 15 amino acids. Between the trimmed V and J ends, which lost 7 bases and 7 bases, there was a span of 19 bases. CDR1 is SNHLY and CDR2 is FYNNEI in the germline V gene. The CDR3 spells CASNPGRRVGGELFF. The CDR3 DNA sequence: TGTGCCAGCAACCCGGGACGCCGAGTCGGCGGGGAGCTGTTTTTT.

This chain joins TRBV27 and TRBJ1-2; unclear D gene. The germline V gene encodes CDR1 MNHEY and CDR2 SMNVEV (reference sequence). The CDR3 runs 13 residues. Trimming removed 3 bases from V and 6 bases from J, with 11 bases in between. CDR3 amino acids: CASSFVVNHGYTF. Here the CDR3 DNA reads TGTGCCAGCAGTTTCGTGGTCAACCATGGCTACACCTTC.

The chain recombines TRBV5-4 with TRBJ1-2; TRBD1 aligns across 10 bases. Trimming at V came to 3 bases and at J to 4 bases, leaving 12 bases not matched to a gene. This CDR3 region has 17 residues. Germline CDR1 SGHNT, CDR2 YYREEE (reference sequence). This CDR3 is CASSSGTGDSSLYGYTF. DNA for the CDR3: TGTGCCAGCAGCTCCGGGACAGGGGATTCCTCACTCTATGGCTACACCTTC.

The chain recombines TRBV29-1 with TRBJ1-2, with 9 bases lining up with TRBD1. The CDR3 totals 12 residues. From germline, CDR1 is SQVTM and CDR2 ANQGSEA. The V and J ends lost 6 bases and 9 bases, in that order; junction bases with no gene match: 8. CDR3 residues: CSVETGGGRYTF. For the CDR3, the DNA is TGCAGCGTGGAAACAGGGGGCGGACGCTACACCTTC.

This sequence joins TRBV2 and TRBJ1-5, with D uncertain. CDR3 length equals 14 residues. In germline, CDR1 is SNHLY, CDR2 FYNNEI. V lost 5 bases to trimming and J lost 0 bases, with 8 bases between them. For the CDR3, the DNA is TGTGCCAGCAGTCAAGGGCATAGCAATCAGCCCCAGCATTTT. Its protein product is CASSQGHSNQPQHF. The complete variable domain, with remaining parts taken from reference TRBV2 and TRBJ1-5, reads EPEVTQTPSHQVTQMGQEVILRCVPISNHLYFYWYRQILGQKVEFLVSFYNNEISEKSEIFDDQFSVERPDGSNFTLKIRSTKLEDSAMYFCASSQGHSNQPQHFGDGTRLSIL.

The genes are TRBV30 and TRBJ1-6; the D gene is possibly TRBD1 (6 bases). Germline CDR1 and CDR2: GTSNPN and SVGIG (reference sequence). This CDR3 has 17 amino acids. V lost 3 bases and J 0 bases, leaving 15 bases between the germline ends. The CDR3 reads CAWRGGSRSSYNSPLHF. The CDR3 region has the DNA TGTGCCTGGAGGGGGGGCTCGAGGAGCTCCTATAATTCACCCCTCCACTTT.

The CDR3 nucleotides read TGTGCCAGCCTAGTTGCAGGGGGTGATGGTCGTGGCTACACCTTC. It is translated as CASLVAGGDGRGYTF. The chain carries TRBV6-1 and TRBJ1-2; 7 nucleotides agree with TRBD1. Germline CDR1 is MNHNS and CDR2 is SASEGT. The J segment lost 7 bases and the V segment lost 8 bases, leaving 16 bases of the junction unmatched. The CDR3 consists of 15 residues.

The sample holds a few counts of this clone. The chain employs TRBV10-3 and TRBJ2-7, with D unclear. CDR1 and CDR2 from the germline V gene are ENHRY and SYGVKD. The V and J ends lost 4 bases and 2 bases respectively, with 6 bases between them. The CDR3 covers 12 residues. CDR3: CAISVQPYEQYF. For the CDR3, the DNA is TGTGCCATCAGTGTACAGCCCTACGAGCAGTACTTC.

CDR3: CASSQRSVTLAEKLFF. The DNA for the CDR3 is TGCGCCAGCAGCCAAAGATCGGTTACCCTTGCTGAAAAACTGTTTTTT. The gene calls are TRBV5-1 and TRBJ1-4; no definite D call. V was shortened by 4 bases and J by 7 bases, with 20 bases between the two germline ends. CDR3 length equals 16 residues. Germline values: CDR1 SGHRS, CDR2 YFSETQ.

The chain couples TRBV6-5 to TRBJ1-5; TRBD1 agrees at 9 bases. Germline-derived CDR1 and CDR2 are MNHEY and SVGAGI. Germline trimming cut 8 bases from V and 1 base from J; bases unmatched to any gene: 6. CDR3 length equals 15 residues. The DNA for the CDR3 is TGTGCCAGCGGCCCACAGGGGGCCAGCAATCAGCCCCAGCATTTT. Protein sequence: CASGPQGASNQPQHF.

The rearrangement joins TRBV2 to TRBJ1-6; 10 bases fit TRBD1. CDR3 length equals 14 residues. J gave up 11 bases and V 6 bases, and 7 bases lay outside the gene matches. The germline V gene has CDR1 SNHLY and CDR2 FYNNEI. This CDR3 reads CASRGTGDITPLHF. CDR3 in DNA: TGTGCCAGCAGGGGGACAGGGGATATTACACCCCTCCACTTT.